The rows below give T cell receptor beta chains drawn from one sample of a study of T cell responses to AZD1222 COVID-19 vaccine. The protocol was immunoSEQ multiplex PCR, while the TCRdb copy is restricted to in-frame clones and leaves out a portion. The table lists some 120,000 clones, less than 90% of them singletons, with 4% to 5.5% in the top ten. This material consisted of peripheral blood, taken on day 0 of AZD1222 vaccination. These receptor sequences come from an adult in good health. Both conserved end residues are part of each CDR3. The D gene is left open where the match is weak. Where a row states a size, it is once, few, many or the class of an expanded clone; other rows omit it.

TRBJ2-1 | - | TRBV5-5 | 13 | TRBD2 | TGTGCCAGCAGCTGGGGACTAGGCTCAGGGCAGTTCTTC | CASSWGLGSGQFF
TRBJ1-5 | - | TRBV6-2/TRBV6-3 | 15 | - | TGTGCCAGCAGCCCCATATTAGGAGGCAATCAGCCCCAGCATTTT | CASSPILGGNQPQHF
TRBJ1-2 | - | TRBV4-1 | 14 | TRBD1 | TGCGCCAGCAGCCAAGAGGGACAGCACTATGGCTACACCTTC | CASSQEGQHYGYTF
TRBJ2-2 | - | TRBV5-1 | 16 | TRBD1 | TGCGCCAGCAGCCCCCTGGACAGGGGGAGCACCGGGGAGCTGTTTTTT | CASSPLDRGSTGELFF
TRBJ1-1 | - | TRBV4-2 | 17 | - | TGTGCCAGCAGCCAAGGGGGCAGCCGAATTATGAACACTGAAGCTTTCTTT | CASSQGGSRIMNTEAFF
TRBJ1-3 | - | TRBV29-1 | 15 | - | TGCAGCGTTGAATGTAAGTGGCCGACTGGAAACACCATATATTTT | CSVECKWPTGNTIYF
TRBJ1-2 | once | TRBV4-3 | 14 | - | TGCGCCAGCAGCCAAGATAGGGGGAACTATGGCTACACCTTC | CASSQDRGNYGYTF
TRBJ1-1 | - | TRBV10-3 | 14 | - | TGTGCCGCCCGAGGAACGGGAGGTATCACTGAAGCTTTCTTT | CAARGTGGITEAFF
TRBJ2-4 | - | TRBV24-1 | 18 | TRBD1 | TGTGCCACCAGTGACGCGGGACAGGGAGGCCCCCGGGGAAACATTCAGTACTTC | CATSDAGQGGPRGNIQYF
TRBJ1-2 | - | TRBV27 | 14 | - | TGTGCCAGCAGAAATATCGCCTCTAACTATGGCTACACCTTC | CASRNIASNYGYTF
TRBJ2-2 | once | TRBV5-4 | 15 | - | TGTGCCAGCAGCTTTTCAGGGCCGAACACCGGGGAGCTGTTTTTT | CASSFSGPNTGELFF
TRBJ2-7 | medium-sized | TRBV7-8 | 12 | - | TGTGCCAGCAGCTTAAGGGGCTACGAGCAGTACTTC | CASSLRGYEQYF
TRBJ1-5 | - | TRBV9 | 14 | - | TGTGCCAGCAGCGTAGGAGGGGTCGATCAGCCCCAGCATTTT | CASSVGGVDQPQHF
TRBJ2-5 | - | TRBV4-3 | 20 | TRBD2 | TGCGCCAGCAGCCAAGTTGTAGCGGGGGGGAGGTTGGGTGGCCAAGAGACCCAGTACTTC | CASSQVVAGGRLGGQETQYF
TRBJ2-1 | - | TRBV24-1 | 17 | - | TGTGCCACCAGTGATTTGACCTTCGGGGGCTCCTACAATGAGCAGTTCTTC | CATSDLTFGGSYNEQFF
TRBJ2-2 | - | TRBV6-2/TRBV6-3 | 16 | TRBD2 | TGTGCCAGCAGTTACTCGAGACTAGCGGGAGCCGGGGAGCTGTTTTTT | CASSYSRLAGAGELFF
TRBJ2-7 | few | TRBV18 | 15 | TRBD1 | TGTGCCAGCTCACCACGACAGGGGTCAATGGGAGAGCAGTACTTC | CASSPRQGSMGEQYF
TRBJ2-5 | - | TRBV7-3 | 15 | TRBD2 | TGTGCCAGCAGCTTATCCGCGGGGGGCCAAGAGACCCAGTACTTC | CASSLSAGGQETQYF
TRBJ1-5 | - | TRBV12-3/TRBV12-4 | 12 | - | TGTGCCAGCAGTTTAAGGGATCAGCCCCAGCATTTT | CASSLRDQPQHF
TRBJ1-1 | - | TRBV10-1 | 13 | - | TGCGCCAGCAGTGTTACAAGGAACACTGAAGCTTTCTTT | CASSVTRNTEAFF
TRBJ2-5 | - | TRBV18 | 15 | TRBD1 | TGTGCCAGCTCACCGCAGGCAGGGGGCCAAGAGACCCAGTACTTC | CASSPQAGGQETQYF
TRBJ2-5 | few | TRBV13 | 15 | TRBD1 | TGTGCCAGCAGCACCCGGGACAGGATCCAAGAGACCCAGTACTTC | CASSTRDRIQETQYF
TRBJ1-2 | - | TRBV27 | 12 | TRBD1 | TGTGCCAGCAGGGACAGGAACTATGGCTACACCTTC | CASRDRNYGYTF
TRBJ2-3 | - | TRBV5-1 | 16 | TRBD2 | TGCGCCAGCAGCTTGGAACTAGCGGTGCCCTCAGATACGCAGTATTTT | CASSLELAVPSDTQYF
TRBJ1-2 | once | TRBV24-1 | 14 | TRBD1 | TGTGCCACCAGTGAGTCCCCGACAGGGAACGGCTACACCTTC | CATSESPTGNGYTF
TRBJ1-1 | - | TRBV6-2/TRBV6-3 | 14 | - | TGTGCCAGCAGTGGCCGGACAGCCTGGGGTGAAGCTTTCTTT | CASSGRTAWGEAFF
TRBJ1-2 | - | TRBV3-1/TRBV3-2 | 15 | - | TGTGCCAGCAGCCAAGATATAGGGTTGGGCTATGGCTACACCTTC | CASSQDIGLGYGYTF
TRBJ1-1 | - | TRBV7-8 | 14 | TRBD1 | TGTGCCAGCAGCTTAGGCGCAGGGGGTCCTGAAGCTTTCTTT | CASSLGAGGPEAFF
TRBJ2-5 | few | TRBV24-1 | 13 | - | TGTGCCACCAGTGGCCGGGATCAAGAGACCCAGTACTTC | CATSGRDQETQYF
TRBJ2-1 | - | TRBV11-2 | 17 | TRBD2 | TGTGCCAGCAGCTCACTGACTAGCGGGAGGGCCTACAATGAGCAGTTCTTC | CASSSLTSGRAYNEQFF
TRBJ1-1 | once | TRBV25-1 | 16 | TRBD1 | TGTGCCAGCAGTGAACAGGGGGTCGGAGTCTCCACTGAAGCTTTCTTT | CASSEQGVGVSTEAFF
TRBJ2-1 | - | TRBV30 | 16 | - | TGTGCCTGGAGTGTTGGGCCCGGTCCTGCCTACAATGAGCAGTTCTTC | CAWSVGPGPAYNEQFF
TRBJ2-2 | - | TRBV19 | 15 | - | TGTGCCACCTCTTCCGGGACTGAACACACCGGGGAGCTGTTTTTT | CATSSGTEHTGELFF
TRBJ1-4 | - | TRBV19 | 14 | - | TGTGCCAGTGGCCGGGAGGTCATAGGTGAAAAACTGTTTTTT | CASGREVIGEKLFF
TRBJ1-1 | - | TRBV19 | 15 | TRBD1 | TGTGCCAGTAGTTCCCCGGACAGGGTGATCACTGAAGCTTTCTTT | CASSSPDRVITEAFF
TRBJ2-3 | once | TRBV30 | 12 | - | TGTGCCTGGGGACTTATTCCAGATACGCAGTATTTT | CAWGLIPDTQYF
TRBJ2-2 | medium-sized | TRBV6-4 | 13 | - | TGTGCCAGCAGTGACAGGGACACCGGGGAGCTGTTTTTT | CASSDRDTGELFF
TRBJ1-5 | - | TRBV18 | 13 | - | TGTGCCGATGCCGACCGACCGGAGGGGCCCCAGCATTTT | CADADRPEGPQHF
TRBJ1-1 | - | TRBV12-3/TRBV12-4 | 12 | - | TGTGCCAGCAGTCGCAGGGGTATCCAAGCTTTCTTT | CASSRRGIQAFF
TRBJ1-5 | - | TRBV11-2 | 15 | TRBD1 | TGTGCCAGCAGCAACTCAGGGGGCGTAAGTCAGCCCCAGCATTTT | CASSNSGGVSQPQHF
TRBJ1-2 | - | TRBV5-4 | 11 | - | TGTGCCAGCAGCTTGAGGTCGGGCTACACCTTC | CASSLRSGYTF
TRBJ1-5 | - | TRBV28 | 15 | - | TGTGCCAGCAGTTCTCCATCCGATAGCAATCAGCCCCAGCATTTT | CASSSPSDSNQPQHF
TRBJ1-4 | - | TRBV9 | 13 | - | TGTGCCAGCAGCGTAGAGGCTAATGAAAAACTGTTTTTT | CASSVEANEKLFF
TRBJ1-4 | - | TRBV19 | 15 | - | TGTGCCAGCTTAGCTCACAGGGCGGCTAATGAAAAACTGTTTTTT | CASLAHRAANEKLFF
TRBJ1-6 | - | TRBV15 | 16 | - | TGTGCCACCAGCAGATCAGGACCGAGTAGGGATTCACCCCTCCACTTT | CATSRSGPSRDSPLHF
TRBJ2-5 | - | TRBV4-1 | 13 | TRBD2 | TGCGCCAGCAGCCCTAGCGGTCAAGAGACCCAGTACTTC | CASSPSGQETQYF